The 6 T cell receptor beta chains reported below all come from one sample, sequenced in a study of blood T cell repertoires in COVID-19. Some clones are missing from TCRdb's copy, which holds only in-frame ones; the method was immunoSEQ multiplex PCR. The sample yields about 400,000 clones, around 87% seen once. Sequenced sample: PBMCs or T cells enriched from blood (not recorded which). The receptors stem from a man between 35 and 55 years old in a cohort exposed to, infected with or recovered from COVID-19 (not recorded which).

V is TRBV28 and J is TRBJ2-3; 7 bases align to TRBD1. This CDR3 has 14 residues. The V segment lost 6 bases and the J segment 3 bases; nucleotides outside the gene matches: 6. Germline CDR1 reads MDHEN; CDR2 reads SYDVKM. This chain's CDR3 is CASSPGQTTDTQYF. CDR3 bases: TGTGCCAGCAGCCCGGGACAGACGACAGATACGCAGTATTTT.

The chain employs TRBV5-1 and TRBJ1-1; D possibly corresponds to TRBD1 (6 bases). The V gene's germline CDR1 is SGHRS and CDR2 YFSETQ. This CDR3 has 14 residues. V dropped 5 bases and J dropped 7 bases, with 18 bases sitting between them. CDR3 loop: CASSFPDSRNEAFF. DNA for the CDR3: TGCGCCAGCAGTTTTCCGGACAGTCGGAATGAAGCTTTCTTT.

V and J are TRBV19 and TRBJ1-4; 8 bases map to TRBD1. Germline trimming cut 8 bases from V and 5 bases from J; bases unmatched to any gene: 7. This CDR3 is built from 14 residues. CDR1 and CDR2 (germline): LNHDA, SQIVND (reference sequence). The CDR3 nucleotides read TGTGCCAGTCGGTCGGGGGACAGGAATGAAAAACTGTTTTTT. Residues: CASRSGDRNEKLFF.

The chain recombines TRBV5-1 with TRBJ2-7; TRBD1 is a possible D gene (6 bases). Trimming shortened V by 4 bases and J by 2 bases, and 22 bases separated the two germline ends. Per the germline V gene, CDR1 is SGHRS and CDR2 is YFSETQ. The CDR3 length is 17 residues. CDR3 bases: TGCGCCAGCAGCCGATCCGGGACACCGGGCTCAACCTACGAGCAGTACTTC. It is translated as CASSRSGTPGSTYEQYF.

V and J are TRBV11-1 and TRBJ2-1, with 7 bases lining up with TRBD1. The CDR3 contains 14 residues. Germline assignment: CDR1 SGHAT and CDR2 FQDESV (reference sequence). V lost 6 bases and J lost 15; bases outside the gene matches: 17. CDR3 DNA sequence: TGTGCCAGCAGACTACGACAGGGCGCGGGCAATCCGTTCTTC. It encodes CASRLRQGAGNPFF.

V and J are TRBV3-1 (or the pseudogene TRBV3-2) and TRBJ1-3, with 9 bases fitting TRBD1. CDR3 length: 17 amino acids. V was clipped by 1 base and J by 0 bases; unmatched bases: 4. Per the germline V gene, CDR1 is LGHDT and CDR2 is YNNKEL (reference sequence). For the CDR3, the DNA is TGTGCCAGCAGCCAAGTTGCACAGGGGGCCTCTGGAAACACCATATATTTT. Translation gives CASSQVAQGASGNTIYF.